The TCR beta chain under discussion was sequenced for a study of T cell repertoires in cytomegalovirus infection. Study in general: From public TCR beta signatures came an indication of both CMV infection and matching HLA type.

Each CDR3 protein gets one entry after TCRdb re-called the reads with MiXCR. The repertoire has more than 250,000 distinct CDR3 sequences, approximately 14% of them found once; the top ten carry 7% to 9.5%. The germline V gene has CDR1 SGHRS and CDR2 YFSETQ. The length of the CDR3 is 15 residues. After removal of 4 bases from V and 6 bases from J, the junction contained 8 bases not matched to a gene. The V and J genes are TRBV5-1 and TRBJ2-1, with TRBD2 matching 9 bases. Sequenced: PBMCs. The clonotype originates from a human donor in good health (CMV status not recorded). Some clones in this sample may be carry-over from other donors' samples. CDR3 in DNA: TGCGCCAGCAGCAGCAGCGGGGGGCTTGCCAATGAGCAGTTCTTC. Translated: CASSSSGGLANEQFF.